The 7 T cell receptor beta chains listed next were all sequenced from one sample in a study of blood T cell repertoires in COVID-19 (dated by TCRdb to the early 2020s). The method behind the library was the immunoSEQ multiplex PCR assay. Sourced from immuneACCESS, this table was stored by TCRdb with only in-frame sequences that have V and J called. A share of the clones is absent; for the studies checked, an unresolved V gene accounts for under half, and the remainder has no known explanation. This sample gives about 120,000 clones in total; roughly four fifths of them show up just once. Of the sample, around 9.3% is held by the ten largest clones. The sequenced sample consisted of peripheral blood. The receptors derive from a human donor in a cohort sampled during active COVID-19.

V is TRBV3-1 (or the pseudogene TRBV3-2) and J is TRBJ1-1, with D possibly matching TRBD1 (5 bases). This CDR3 is built from 13 residues. Germline CDR1 and CDR2: LGHDT and YNNKEL (reference sequence). V was shortened by 6 bases and J by 1 base, with 9 bases between the two germline ends. Here the CDR3 reads CASSRTSNTEAFF. CDR3 sequence (DNA): TGTGCCAGCAGTCGGACATCGAACACTGAAGCTTTCTTT.

The genes are TRBV30 and TRBJ1-3; possibly TRBD1 for D (6 bases). The V gene's germline CDR1 is GTSNPN and CDR2 SVGIG (reference sequence). V gave up 2 bases and J gave up 0 bases, with 14 bases separating them. The CDR3 totals 16 residues. CDR3 amino acids: CAWSKQGQSSGNTIYF. CDR3 bases: TGTGCCTGGAGTAAACAAGGACAGTCCTCTGGAAACACCATATATTTT.

The CDR3 DNA reads TGCGCCAGCAACGCCGGGACAATGAACACCGGGGAGCTGTTTTTT. Residues: CASNAGTMNTGELFF. The rearrangement links TRBV5-1 to TRBJ2-2; TRBD1 might be the D (6 bases). The CDR3 is 15 amino acids. V dropped 6 bases and J dropped 1 base, with 13 bases sitting between them. Germline CDR1 SGHRS, CDR2 YFSETQ.

This rearrangement joins TRBV7-2 to TRBJ2-1; 7 bases align to TRBD2. V was clipped by 2 bases and J by 5 bases; unmatched bases: 3. This CDR3 is 14 amino acids long. CDR1 SGHTA and CDR2 FQGNSA come from the germline V gene. DNA for the CDR3: TGTGCCAGCAGCTTATTTGGGGGGGACAATGAGCAGTTCTTC. It codes for CASSLFGGDNEQFF.

V is TRBV2 and J is TRBJ1-2; tentatively, D is TRBD1 (6 bases). Germline CDR1 reads SNHLY; CDR2 reads FYNNEI. The CDR3 totals 17 residues. Trimming stripped 3 bases from V and 6 bases from J, with 23 bases between. CDR3 residues: CASSDLGRGLFGDGYTF. The CDR3 nucleotides read TGTGCCAGCAGTGATTTGGGCAGGGGTTTGTTCGGGGATGGCTACACCTTC.

The CDR3 is CASSSLAGTVETEAFF. The CDR3 nucleotides are TGCGCCAGCAGCTCCTTAGCCGGGACAGTGGAGACTGAAGCTTTCTTT. The chain joins TRBV5-1 to TRBJ1-1; TRBD1 matches at 7 bases. This CDR3 has 16 amino acids. Germline CDR1 SGHRS, CDR2 YFSETQ. V shed 3 bases, J shed 5 bases, and the junction held 13 bases outside the gene matches.

This clone was observed a single time. The V call is TRBV7-2, the J call TRBJ1-1, with 7 bases identical to TRBD1. V shed 5 bases, J shed 2 bases, and the junction held 5 bases outside the gene matches. The CDR3 runs 14 residues. Germline CDR1 and CDR2: SGHTA and FQGNSA. The CDR3 sequence is CASSQRTGNTEAFF. The CDR3 DNA is TGTGCCAGCAGCCAGCGGACAGGTAACACTGAAGCTTTCTTT.